This T cell receptor beta chain was sequenced during a study of cytomegalovirus exposure and HLA in healthy donors. There are 14 residues in the CDR3. Germline assignment: CDR1 SGHRS and CDR2 YFSETQ. Trimming cost V 4 bases and J 7 bases, with 12 bases left between them. Use of 60 Vbeta and 13 Jbeta primers characterized the PCR. Generated by immunoSEQ multiplex PCR, the TCRdb table keeps only in-frame clones and is missing some. The table includes more than 85,000 clones, less than 70% detected once. The count of this clone is one. This sequence was found in a woman in her 70s in good health and CMV-seropositive. Sequencing was performed on PBMCs. The V and J genes are TRBV5-1 and TRBJ1-6; D ambiguous. CDR3 nucleotide sequence: TGCGCCAGCAGCCCCTCCCTCCCCAATTCACCCCTCCACTTT. It yields the protein CASSPSLPNSPLHF.